One and the same sample provided the 6 T cell receptor beta chains below, sequenced in a study of Tregs in tolerant kidney transplant recipients. Libraries were prepared by immunoSEQ multiplex PCR; TCRdb keeps only in-frame clonotypes and omits some of them. The sample features approximately 50,000 clones, with under 0.9% in its top ten. The sequencing here drew on CD4+ T cells from blood, taken before the transplant. The receptors were gathered from a human donor who received a combined kidney and bone marrow transplant.

This CDR3 reads CASSISGGRIEQFF. CDR3 bases read: TGTGCCAGTAGTATAAGCGGGGGTAGGATTGAG. The rearrangement uses TRBV19 and TRBJ2-1, with 8 nucleotides matching TRBD2. The DNA ends 3 residues before the CDR3 does, and the rest of the CDR3 is filled in from the germline J gene. The V segment lost 2 bases and the J segment 9 bases; nucleotides outside the gene matches: 6. CDR3 length: 14 residues. The V gene's germline CDR1 is LNHDA and CDR2 SQIVND (reference sequence).

As concerns this clone: With the read ending 3 residues before the CDR3 end, the germline J gene is used to fill in that end. The chain links TRBV18 to TRBJ1-1; TRBD1 matches at 7 bases. V gave up 5 bases and J gave up 6 bases; unmatched junction bases: 12. The CDR3 length is 15 residues. Germline lookup yields CDR1 KGHSH and CDR2 LQKENI. CDR3 DNA, as far as it was read: TGTGCCAGCTCATCGCCGGGACAGTCTAAAGCTGAA. Translation gives CASSSPGQSKAE. The whole CDR3 reads CASSSPGQSKAEAFF.

For this clone: The sequence runs out 3 residues before the end of the CDR3; the remainder is reconstructed from the germline J gene. The genes are TRBV6-1 and TRBJ1-5, with D tentatively TRBD1 (5 bases). Germline V gives CDR1 MNHNS, CDR2 SASEGT. The CDR3 has 15 residues. Trimming took 4 bases from V and 5 from J, leaving 15 bases between them. The sequenced CDR3 bases are TGTGCCAGCAGTGTGGTATCGGGGGACGATCAGCCC. It is translated as CASSVVSGDDQP. The whole CDR3 sequence reads CASSVVSGDDQPQHF.

About this clone: The CDR3 end falls 3 residues outside the read, so it is completed with the germline J gene. The chain links TRBV7-9 to TRBJ1-2; D unresolved. CDR3 length equals 15 residues. Between the trimmed V and J ends, which lost 2 bases and 3 bases, there was a span of 13 bases. CDR1 SEHNR and CDR2 FQNEAQ come from the germline V gene (reference sequence). The covered CDR3 bases are TGTGCCAGCAGCTTATGGCTTGGCGGGGACTATGGC. Its protein product is CASSLWLGGDYG. The full-length CDR3 reads as CASSLWLGGDYGYTF.

As concerns this clone: The DNA ends 3 residues before the CDR3 does, and the rest of the CDR3 is filled in from the germline J gene. The V gene is TRBV7-6, the J gene TRBJ2-2; 8 bases are shared with TRBD2. CDR1 and CDR2 from the germline V gene are SGHVS and FNYEAQ. V shed 6 bases and J 3 bases; nucleotides not matched to a gene: 9. This CDR3 has 16 residues. The covered CDR3 bases are TGTGCCAGCAGTCCTAAGCGGGGGTATTACACCGGGGAG. Its translation is CASSPKRGYYTGE. The entire CDR3 reads CASSPKRGYYTGELFF.

Worth noting for this clone: With the read ending 3 residues before the CDR3 end, the germline J gene is used to fill in that end. This rearrangement joins TRBV7-2 to TRBJ2-3; a possible D gene is TRBD1 (6 bases). Trimming cost V 2 bases and J 6 bases, with 15 bases left between them. The CDR3 loop spans 15 amino acids. Germline CDR1 and CDR2: SGHTA and FQGNSA. The covered CDR3 bases are TGTGCCAGCAGCTTACTTTTCTCAGGGGAGGATACG. Its translation: CASSLLFSGEDT. The CDR3 reads in full as CASSLLFSGEDTQYF.